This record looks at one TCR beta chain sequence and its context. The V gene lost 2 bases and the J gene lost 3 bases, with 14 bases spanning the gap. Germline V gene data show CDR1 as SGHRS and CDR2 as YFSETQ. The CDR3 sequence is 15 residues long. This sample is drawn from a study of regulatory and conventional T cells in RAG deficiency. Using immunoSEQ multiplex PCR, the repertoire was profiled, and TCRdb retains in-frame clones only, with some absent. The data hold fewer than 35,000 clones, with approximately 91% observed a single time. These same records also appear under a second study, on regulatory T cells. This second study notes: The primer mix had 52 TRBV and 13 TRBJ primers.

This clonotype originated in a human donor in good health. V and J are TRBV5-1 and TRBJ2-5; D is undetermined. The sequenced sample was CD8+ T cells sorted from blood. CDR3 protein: CASSLKPVGEETQYF. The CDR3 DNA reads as TGCGCCAGCAGCTTAAAACCCGTAGGCGAAGAGACCCAGTACTTC.